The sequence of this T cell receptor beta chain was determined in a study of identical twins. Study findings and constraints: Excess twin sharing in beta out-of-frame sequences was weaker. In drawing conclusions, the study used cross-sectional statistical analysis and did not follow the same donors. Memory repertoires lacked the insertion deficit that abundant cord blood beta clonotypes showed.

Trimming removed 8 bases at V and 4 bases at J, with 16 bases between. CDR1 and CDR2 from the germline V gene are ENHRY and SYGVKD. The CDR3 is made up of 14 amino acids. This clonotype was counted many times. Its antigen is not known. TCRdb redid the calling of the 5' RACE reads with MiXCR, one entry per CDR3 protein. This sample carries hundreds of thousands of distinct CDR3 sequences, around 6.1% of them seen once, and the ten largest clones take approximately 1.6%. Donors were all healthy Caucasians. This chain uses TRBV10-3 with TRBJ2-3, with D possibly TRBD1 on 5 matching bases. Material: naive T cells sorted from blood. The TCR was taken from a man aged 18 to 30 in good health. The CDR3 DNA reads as TGTGCCATCGGGGCAGACGAGCGCCCAGATACGCAGTATTTT. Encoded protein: CAIGADERPDTQYF.